The rows below give T cell receptor beta chains drawn from one sample of a study of OX40 agonist ivuxolimab in advanced cancers. Here immunoSEQ multiplex PCR was the method, and the copy in TCRdb shows in-frame clones only, minus some. The sample lists 77,000 or so clones, 85% to 95% seen once, with less than 0.35% in the top ten. The sample consisted of CD4+ or CD8+ T cells sorted from blood, taken in a trial of the OX40 agonist ivuxolimab. These receptors all come from an adult with an advanced solid tumor such as melanoma, head and neck, liver or kidney cancer. CDR3s include the opening cysteine and the closing phenylalanine or tryptophan. D genes are given only for firm matches.

TRBD2	TRBV10-1	TRBJ2-1	CASSVGGGTNEQFF
TRBD2	TRBV19	TRBJ2-7	CASSGGLAETYEQYF
NA	TRBV2	TRBJ1-5	CASSDAISLNQPQHF
TRBD2	TRBV4-1	TRBJ2-1	CASSQEASGVIGVQFF
TRBD2	TRBV5-1	TRBJ2-5	CASSLRSGEETQYF
NA	TRBV11-2	TRBJ2-5	CASSLVGSLETQYF
TRBD1	TRBV9	TRBJ2-7	CASSTGTGNPTYEQYF
NA	TRBV9	TRBJ1-1	CASSPTGMNTEAFF
TRBD1	TRBV7-2	TRBJ2-4	CASSGERTGGGNIQYF
NA	TRBV19	TRBJ2-5	CASSRGVSETQYF
TRBD2	TRBV11-3	TRBJ2-5	CASSFSTEVAGGPQTQYF
NA	TRBV7-2	TRBJ2-2	CASSLLSPQQPGELFF
NA	TRBV4-3	TRBJ2-3	CASSQTRADTQYF
NA	TRBV2	TRBJ1-1	CASSLMNTEAFF
NA	TRBV18	TRBJ1-2	CASSPPELIESGYTF
NA	TRBV16	TRBJ2-1	CASSRTGAGNKHNEQFF
TRBD1	TRBV7-2	TRBJ2-5	CASSFGTGQETQYF
NA	TRBV7-2	TRBJ2-7	CASSRGAGSYEQYF
TRBD2	TRBV5-4	TRBJ2-5	CASSSGTSGRGGETQYF
TRBD2	TRBV7-2	TRBJ2-1	CASSLGLVYNEQFF
NA	TRBV7-9	TRBJ1-6	CASTIGGFDSPLHF
TRBD1	TRBV5-1	TRBJ2-2	CASSLEGGGTGELFF
TRBD2	TRBV19	TRBJ2-5	CASKTGIAGGVQETQYF
TRBD1	TRBV28	TRBJ2-1	CAVRDRGYNEQFF
NA	TRBV7-3	TRBJ2-2	CASSSRTGELFF
TRBD2	TRBV12-5	TRBJ2-1	CASGLGLAGVNEQFF
NA	TRBV28	TRBJ1-5	CASSLGGPSNQPQHF
NA	TRBV19	TRBJ2-1	CASSRRTGTGNEQFF
TRBD2	TRBV28	TRBJ2-6	CASKPAGGATGANVLTF
NA	TRBV28	TRBJ1-1	CASSLFREAFF
TRBD1	TRBV18	TRBJ1-1	CASSQTGGDTEAFF
NA	TRBV28	TRBJ1-1	CASSLQQGGSVTEAFF
NA	TRBV5-1	TRBJ2-3	CASSPTPADTQYF
NA	TRBV4-3	NA	CASSQVVGYYEQYF